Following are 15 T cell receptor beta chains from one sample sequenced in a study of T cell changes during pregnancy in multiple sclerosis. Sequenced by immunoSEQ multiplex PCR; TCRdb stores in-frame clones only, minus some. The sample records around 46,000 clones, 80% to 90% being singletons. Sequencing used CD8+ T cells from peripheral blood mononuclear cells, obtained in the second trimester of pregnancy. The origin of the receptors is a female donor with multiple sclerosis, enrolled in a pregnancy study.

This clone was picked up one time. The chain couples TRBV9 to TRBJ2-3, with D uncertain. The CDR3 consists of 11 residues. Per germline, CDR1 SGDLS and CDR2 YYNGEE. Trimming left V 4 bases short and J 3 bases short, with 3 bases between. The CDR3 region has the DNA TGTGCCAGCAGCCGGACAGATACGCAGTATTTT. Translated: CASSRTDTQYF.

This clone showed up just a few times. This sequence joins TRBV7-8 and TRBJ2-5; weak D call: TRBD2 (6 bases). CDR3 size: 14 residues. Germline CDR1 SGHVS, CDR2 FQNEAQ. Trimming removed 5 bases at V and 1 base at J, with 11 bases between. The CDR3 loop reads CASSLIGGQETQYF. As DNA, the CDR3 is TGTGCCAGCAGCCTGATCGGGGGCCAAGAGACCCAGTACTTC.

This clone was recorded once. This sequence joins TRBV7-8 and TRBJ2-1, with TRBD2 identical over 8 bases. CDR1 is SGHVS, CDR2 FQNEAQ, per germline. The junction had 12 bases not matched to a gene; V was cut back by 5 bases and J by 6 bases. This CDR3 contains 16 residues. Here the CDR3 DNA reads TGTGCCAGCAGCAGCGGGGGAGCGGGAAGGCCCAATGAGCAGTTCTTC. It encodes CASSSGGAGRPNEQFF.

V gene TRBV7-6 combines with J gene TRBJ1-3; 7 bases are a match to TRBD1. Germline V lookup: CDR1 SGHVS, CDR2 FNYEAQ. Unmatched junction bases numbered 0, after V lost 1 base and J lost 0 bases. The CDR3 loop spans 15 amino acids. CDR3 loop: CASSLDRGSGNTIYF. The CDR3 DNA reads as TGTGCCAGCAGCTTAGACAGGGGCTCTGGAAACACCATATATTTT. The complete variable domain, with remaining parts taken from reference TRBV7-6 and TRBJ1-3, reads GAGVSQSPRYKVTKRGQDVALRCDPISGHVSLYWYRQALGQGPEFLTYFNYEAQQDKSGLPNDRFSAERPEGSISTLTIQRTEQRDSAMYRCASSLDRGSGNTIYFGEGSWLTVV.

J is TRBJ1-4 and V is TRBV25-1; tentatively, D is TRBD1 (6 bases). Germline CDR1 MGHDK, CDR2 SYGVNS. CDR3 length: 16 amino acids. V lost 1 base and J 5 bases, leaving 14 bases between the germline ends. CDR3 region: CASSELMGQGNEKLFF. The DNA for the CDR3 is TGTGCCAGCAGTGAATTAATGGGGCAGGGGAATGAAAAACTGTTTTTT.

CDR3 protein: CASSIFREPQHF. CDR3 nucleotide sequence: TGTGCCAGTAGTATTTTCAGGGAGCCCCAGCATTTT. The J gene is TRBJ1-5, the V gene TRBV19; TRBD1 is a possible D gene (5 bases). Between the trimmed V and J ends, which lost 3 bases and 8 bases, there was a span of 8 bases. CDR3 length: 12 amino acids. Germline V gene lookup returns CDR1 LNHDA and CDR2 SQIVND (reference sequence).

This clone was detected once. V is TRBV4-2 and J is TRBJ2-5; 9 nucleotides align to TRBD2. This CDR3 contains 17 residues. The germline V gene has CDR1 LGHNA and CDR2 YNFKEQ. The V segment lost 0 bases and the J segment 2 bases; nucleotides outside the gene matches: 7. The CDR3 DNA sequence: TGTGCCAGCAGCCAAGATCCGTCTAGCGGGGAACAAGAGACCCAGTACTTC. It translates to CASSQDPSSGEQETQYF.

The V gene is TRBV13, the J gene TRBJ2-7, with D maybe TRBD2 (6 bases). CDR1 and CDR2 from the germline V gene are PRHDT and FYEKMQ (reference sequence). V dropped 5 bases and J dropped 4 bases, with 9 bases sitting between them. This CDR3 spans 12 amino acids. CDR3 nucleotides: TGTGCCAGCAGCAAGGGGAGGTACGAGCAGTACTTC. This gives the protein CASSKGRYEQYF.

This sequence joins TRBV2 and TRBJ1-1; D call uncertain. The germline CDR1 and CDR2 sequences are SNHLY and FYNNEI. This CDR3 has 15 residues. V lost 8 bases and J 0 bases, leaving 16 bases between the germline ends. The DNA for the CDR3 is TGTGCCAGCCATAGAACGACACAAATGAACACTGAAGCTTTCTTT. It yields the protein CASHRTTQMNTEAFF.

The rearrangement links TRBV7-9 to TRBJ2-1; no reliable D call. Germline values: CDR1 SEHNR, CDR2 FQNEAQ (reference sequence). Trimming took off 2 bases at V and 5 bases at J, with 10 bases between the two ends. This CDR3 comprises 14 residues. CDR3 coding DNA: TGTGCCAGCAGCTTAACCCACAGCAACAATGAGCAGTTCTTC. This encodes CASSLTHSNNEQFF.

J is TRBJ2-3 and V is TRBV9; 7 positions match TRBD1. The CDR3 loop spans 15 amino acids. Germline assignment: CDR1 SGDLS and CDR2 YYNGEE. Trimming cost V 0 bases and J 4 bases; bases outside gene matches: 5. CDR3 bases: TGTGCCAGCAGCGTAGGACAGGGACCATCAGATACGCAGTATTTT. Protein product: CASSVGQGPSDTQYF.

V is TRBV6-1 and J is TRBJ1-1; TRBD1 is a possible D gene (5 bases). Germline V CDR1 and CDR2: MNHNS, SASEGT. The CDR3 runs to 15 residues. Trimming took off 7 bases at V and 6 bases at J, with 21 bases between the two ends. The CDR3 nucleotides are TGTGCCAGCACCCCTCTAGGTCCGGGACTGCCTGAAGCTTTCTTT. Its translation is CASTPLGPGLPEAFF.

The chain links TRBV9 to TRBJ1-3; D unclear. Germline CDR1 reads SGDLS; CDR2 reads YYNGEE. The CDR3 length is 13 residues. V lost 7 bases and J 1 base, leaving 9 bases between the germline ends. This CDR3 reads CASRGSSGNTIYF. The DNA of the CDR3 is TGTGCCAGCCGGGGTTCTTCTGGAAACACCATATATTTT.

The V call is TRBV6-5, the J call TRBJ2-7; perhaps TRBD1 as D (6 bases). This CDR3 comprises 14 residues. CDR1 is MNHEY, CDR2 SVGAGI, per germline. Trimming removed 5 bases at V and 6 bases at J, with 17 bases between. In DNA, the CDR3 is TGTGCCAGCAGTCTCATTTTGGGGGCTGCCGAGCAGTACTTC. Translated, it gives CASSLILGAAEQYF.

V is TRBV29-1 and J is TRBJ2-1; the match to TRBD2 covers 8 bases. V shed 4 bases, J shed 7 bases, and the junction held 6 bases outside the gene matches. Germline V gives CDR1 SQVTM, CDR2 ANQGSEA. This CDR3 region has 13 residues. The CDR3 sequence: CSVVGGGLNEQFF. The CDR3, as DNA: TGCAGCGTTGTCGGGGGGGGGTTGAATGAGCAGTTCTTC.